This note documents a single T cell receptor beta chain sequence. The record originates from a study of shared clonotypes between healthy human individuals. V was pared by 3 bases and J by 6 bases, with 6 bases of the junction left unmatched. Germline CDR1 is LNHNV and CDR2 is YYDKDF (reference sequence). This CDR3 has 15 amino acids. Naive CD8 cells were CD45RO-negative, positively selected for CCR7, excluding terminally differentiated effector memory CD45RA+ cells. Each subset's genomic DNA was split evenly across several immunoSEQ plates. The protocol was immunoSEQ multiplex PCR, while the TCRdb copy is restricted to in-frame clones and leaves out a portion. The sample contains some 1,900,000 clones, about 95% of which appear only once.

This TCR was recovered from a man in his late teens or twenties in good health. This chain joins TRBV15 and TRBJ2-7; 12 nucleotides match TRBD2. Input material: naive CD8+ T cells sorted from blood. The CDR3, as DNA: TGTGCCACCAGCAGGACGACTAGCGGGAGCGGCGAGCAGTACTTC. Its protein product is CATSRTTSGSGEQYF. The full variable domain, with the rest looked up from reference TRBV15 and TRBJ2-7, is DAMVIQNPRYQVTQFGKPVTLSCSQTLNHNVMYWYQQKSSQAPKLLFHYYDKDFNNEADTPDNFQSRRPNTSFCFLDIRSPGLGDTAMYLCATSRTTSGSGEQYFGPGTRLTVT.